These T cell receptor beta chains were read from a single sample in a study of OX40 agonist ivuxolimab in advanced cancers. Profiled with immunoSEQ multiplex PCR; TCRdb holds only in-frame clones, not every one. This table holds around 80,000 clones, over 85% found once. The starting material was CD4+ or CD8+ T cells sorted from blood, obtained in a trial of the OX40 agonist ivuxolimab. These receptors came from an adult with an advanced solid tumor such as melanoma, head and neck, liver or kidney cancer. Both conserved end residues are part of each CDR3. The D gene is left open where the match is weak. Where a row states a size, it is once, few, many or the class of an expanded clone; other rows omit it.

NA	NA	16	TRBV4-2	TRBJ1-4	CASSQGPLSTNEKLFF	TGTGCCAGCAGCCAAGGCCCGTTGTCCACTAATGAAAAACTGTTTTTT
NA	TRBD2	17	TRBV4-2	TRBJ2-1	CASSQGPSGASYNEQFF	TGTGCCAGCAGCCAAGGACCTAGCGGTGCCTCCTACAATGAGCAGTTCTTC
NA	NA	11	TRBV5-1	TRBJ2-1	CASSLRARWFF	TGCGCCAGCAGCCTCCGCGCGAGATGGTTCTTC
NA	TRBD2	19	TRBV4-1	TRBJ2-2	CASSQKELAGASGTGELFF	TGCGCCAGCAGCCAGAAAGAGCTAGCGGGAGCCTCGGGCACCGGGGAGCTGTTTTTT
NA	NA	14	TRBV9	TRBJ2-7	CASSVAAPGYEQYF	TGTGCCAGCAGCGTAGCCGCCCCGGGCTACGAGCAGTACTTC
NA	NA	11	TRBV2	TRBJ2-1	CASSAHNEQFF	TGTGCCAGCAGTGCCCACAATGAGCAGTTCTTC
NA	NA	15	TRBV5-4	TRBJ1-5	CASSRLEDSNQPQHF	TGTGCCAGCAGCCGACTAGAGGACAGCAATCAGCCCCAGCATTTT
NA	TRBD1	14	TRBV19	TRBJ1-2	CASTGQGRLYGYTF	TGTGCCAGTACAGGACAGGGCCGACTCTATGGCTACACCTTC
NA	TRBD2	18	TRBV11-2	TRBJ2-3	CASSLGLAGGPSTDTQYF	TGTGCCAGCAGCCTTGGACTAGCGGGGGGGCCTAGCACAGATACGCAGTATTTT
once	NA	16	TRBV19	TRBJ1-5	CASSIGGGHSNQPQHF	TGTGCCAGTAGTATCGGCGGGGGCCATAGCAATCAGCCCCAGCATTTT
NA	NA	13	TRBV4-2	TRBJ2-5	CASSPNWGETQYF	TGTGCCAGCAGCCCGAACTGGGGAGAGACCCAGTACTTC
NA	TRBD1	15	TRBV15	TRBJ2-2	CATRVTGARGGELFF	TGCGCCACCAGGGTAACAGGGGCGCGAGGCGGGGAGCTGTTTTTT
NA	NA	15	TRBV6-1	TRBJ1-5	CASSLDSVSNQPQHF	TGTGCCAGCAGCTTAGACTCCGTGAGCAATCAGCCCCAGCATTTT
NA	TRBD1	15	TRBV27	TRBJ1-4	CASSLDGRGNEKLFF	TGTGCCAGCAGTTTAGATGGCAGGGGGAATGAAAAACTGTTTTTT
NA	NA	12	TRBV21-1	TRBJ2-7	CASSGASYEQYF	TGTGCCAGCAGCGGGGCCTCCTACGAGCAGTACTTC
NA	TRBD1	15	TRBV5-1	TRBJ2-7	CASSLATGGAYEQYF	TGCGCCAGCAGCTTGGCTACAGGGGGCGCCTACGAGCAGTACTTC
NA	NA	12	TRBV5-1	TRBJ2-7	CASSANSYEQYF	TGCGCCAGCAGCGCAAACTCCTACGAGCAGTACTTC
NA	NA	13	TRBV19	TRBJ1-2	CASSIDGEVGYTF	TGTGCCAGTAGTATAGACGGCGAGGTTGGCTACACCTTC
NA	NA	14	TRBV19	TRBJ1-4	CASSTKRANEKLFF	TGTGCCAGTAGTACCAAGAGGGCTAATGAAAAACTGTTTTTT
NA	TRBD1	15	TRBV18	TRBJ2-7	CASSPRTGSTYEQYF	TGTGCCAGCTCACCAAGGACAGGGAGTACCTACGAGCAGTACTTC
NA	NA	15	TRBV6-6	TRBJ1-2	CASSNLGQNVYGYTF	TGTGCCAGCAGCAATCTAGGACAGAATGTATATGGCTACACCTTC
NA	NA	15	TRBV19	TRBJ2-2	CASSIGGTPKRELFF	TGTGCCAGTAGTATAGGAGGGACTCCTAAGAGGGAGCTGTTTTTT
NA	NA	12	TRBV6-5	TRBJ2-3	CASRNELDTQYF	TGTGCCAGCAGGAACGAACTAGATACGCAGTATTTT
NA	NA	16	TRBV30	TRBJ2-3	CAWSVLTGAPTDTQYF	TGTGCCTGGAGTGTTCTGACGGGGGCGCCCACAGATACGCAGTATTTT
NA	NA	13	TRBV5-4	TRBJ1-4	CASSLAINEKLFF	TGTGCCAGCAGCTTGGCTATAAATGAAAAACTGTTTTTT
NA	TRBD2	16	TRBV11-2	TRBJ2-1	CASSGLLSGIYNEQFF	TGTGCCAGCAGCGGCCTACTGAGCGGGATCTACAATGAGCAGTTCTTC
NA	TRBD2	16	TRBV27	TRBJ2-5	CASSLSGLAGPETQYF	TGTGCCAGCAGTTTATCTGGACTAGCGGGGCCAGAGACCCAGTACTTC
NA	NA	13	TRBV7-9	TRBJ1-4	CASSLAGVEKLFF	TGTGCCAGCAGCTTAGCAGGGGTCGAAAAACTGTTTTTT
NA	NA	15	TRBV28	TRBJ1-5	CASRLPLGSNQPQHF	TGTGCCAGCAGACTTCCATTAGGTAGCAATCAGCCCCAGCATTTT
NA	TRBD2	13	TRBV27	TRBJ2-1	CASTRGGYNEQFF	TGTGCCAGCACCCGGGGGGGATACAATGAGCAGTTCTTC
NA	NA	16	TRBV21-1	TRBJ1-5	CASSATGTGEEQPQHF	TGTGCCAGCAGCGCCACCGGGACAGGGGAAGAACAGCCCCAGCATTTT
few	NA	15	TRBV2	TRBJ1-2	CASTAPLQGRYGYTF	TGTGCCAGCACCGCTCCCCTCCAGGGAAGGTACGGCTACACCTTC
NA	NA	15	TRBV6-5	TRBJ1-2	CASSYGKAAGLGYTF	TGTGCCAGCAGTTACGGAAAGGCTGCCGGGCTTGGCTACACCTTC
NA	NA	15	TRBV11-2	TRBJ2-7	CASRSGPVSSYEQYF	TGTGCCAGCAGATCGGGACCTGTTAGCTCCTACGAGCAGTACTTC
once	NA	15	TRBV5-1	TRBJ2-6	CASSLVGSGANVLTF	TGCGCCAGCAGCTTGGTCGGCTCTGGGGCCAACGTCCTGACTTTC
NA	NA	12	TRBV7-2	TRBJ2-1	CASSQRRGEQFF	TGTGCCAGCAGCCAACGACGGGGTGAGCAGTTCTTC
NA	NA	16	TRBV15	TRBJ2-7	CATSRDVASSSYEQYF	TGTGCCACCAGCAGAGATGTTGCTTCGAGCTCCTACGAGCAGTACTTC
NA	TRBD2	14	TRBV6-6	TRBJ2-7	CASNDRGGSYEQYF	TGTGCCAGCAACGACCGGGGGGGATCCTACGAGCAGTACTTC
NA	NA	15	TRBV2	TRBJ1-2	CASRGGRTPNYGYTF	TGTGCCAGCAGGGGAGGGAGGACACCAAACTATGGCTACACCTTC
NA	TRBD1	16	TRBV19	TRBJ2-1	CASSIGGTGGRDEQFF	TGTGCCAGTAGTATAGGGGGGACAGGGGGCCGGGATGAGCAGTTCTTC
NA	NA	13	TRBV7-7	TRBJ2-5	CASSLDGGETQYF	TGTGCCAGCAGCTTAGATGGGGGGGAGACCCAGTACTTC
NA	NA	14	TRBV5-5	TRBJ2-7	CASSLEPVSYEQYF	TGTGCCAGCAGCTTGGAGCCGGTCAGCTACGAGCAGTACTTC
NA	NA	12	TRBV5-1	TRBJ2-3	CASAGVTDTQYF	TGCGCCAGCGCAGGAGTCACAGATACGCAGTATTTT
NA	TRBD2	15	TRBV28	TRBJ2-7	CASSLSSGTPYEQYF	TGTGCCAGCAGTTTATCTAGCGGGACCCCCTACGAGCAGTACTTC
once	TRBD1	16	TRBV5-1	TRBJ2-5	CASSNSGTGGRETQYF	TGCGCCAGCAGCAACTCCGGGACAGGGGGCCGAGAGACCCAGTACTTC
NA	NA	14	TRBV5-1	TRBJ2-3	CASSLEGFGDTQYF	TGCGCCAGCAGCTTGGAGGGTTTTGGAGATACGCAGTATTTT
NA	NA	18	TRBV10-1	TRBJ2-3	CASSESGSRQWATDTQYF	TGCGCCAGCAGTGAGTCAGGGAGTAGACAGTGGGCTACAGATACGCAGTATTTT